Following are 31 T cell receptor beta chains from one sample sequenced in a study of T cells after yellow fever vaccination. Using its own MiXCR run on the 5' RACE reads, TCRdb lists one record per CDR3 protein. Of under 500,000 distinct CDR3 sequences detected, around 20% appear once; the ten largest clones hold about 18%. This material consisted of PBMCs, taken before the yellow fever booster vaccination. The receptors stem from a man aged 18 to 35 who received the YFV17D yellow fever vaccine.

This clonotype was counted between two and nine times. In DNA, the CDR3 is TGTGCCAGCAGCCCCTGGCGGGGGAAGGGGTACATTCAGTACTTC. This encodes CASSPWRGKGYIQYF. The V call is TRBV7-2, the J call TRBJ2-4, with 7 nucleotides matching TRBD2. Germline V gene sequence: CDR1 SGHTA, CDR2 FQGNSA. The CDR3 length is 15 residues. The V segment lost 5 bases and the J segment 8 bases; nucleotides outside the gene matches: 12.

This chain connects TRBV5-1 to TRBJ2-5; the match to TRBD1 covers 9 bases. Trimming at V came to 4 bases and at J to 5 bases, leaving 6 bases not matched to a gene. This CDR3 contains 14 residues. The germline V gene encodes CDR1 SGHRS and CDR2 YFSETQ. CDR3 sequence (DNA): TGCGCCAGCAGCCCCTCAACAGGGGGCGAGACCCAGTACTTC. Residues: CASSPSTGGETQYF.

This clonotype was observed a handful of times. The chain has TRBV11-2 and TRBJ2-2; TRBD1 aligns across 8 bases. The CDR3 spans 17 residues. Germline lookup yields CDR1 SGHAT and CDR2 FQNNGV. V dropped 4 bases and J dropped 5; count of bases not matched to a gene: 12. The chain's CDR3 is CASSYGPARGHTGELFF. The CDR3 DNA follows: TGTGCCAGCAGCTACGGGCCGGCCAGGGGGCATACCGGGGAGCTGTTTTTT.

The chain carries TRBV27 and TRBJ1-1; no firm D call. This CDR3 comprises 14 residues. The germline V gene encodes CDR1 MNHEY and CDR2 SMNVEV (reference sequence). V was shortened by 2 bases and J by 5 bases, with 12 bases between the two germline ends. CDR3 coding DNA: TGTGCCAGCAGTTTACGGTCTCCGGGGACTGAAGCTTTCTTT. As protein: CASSLRSPGTEAFF.

CDR3 DNA: TGTGCCAGCAGCCCGGGACTAGCGGGGGTGTTATACAATGAGCAGTTCTTC. It encodes CASSPGLAGVLYNEQFF. The chain employs TRBV14 and TRBJ2-1, with TRBD2 matching 14 bases. Germline trimming cut 4 bases from V and 4 bases from J; bases unmatched to any gene: 6. This CDR3 is 17 amino acids long. CDR1 and CDR2 (germline): SGHDN, FVKESK.

This clonotype was observed a few times. The CDR3 here is CASRKPTGREAFF. CDR3 DNA: TGTGCCTCACGTAAACCCACCGGCAGGGAAGCTTTCTTT. The chain carries TRBV6-5 and TRBJ1-1; D remains ambiguous. This CDR3 comprises 13 residues. Germline CDR1 is MNHEY and CDR2 is SVGAGI. V lost 11 bases and J lost 8, with 21 bases in between.

Only a few counts were recorded for this clonotype. The rearrangement joins TRBV7-9 to TRBJ2-6; 8 bases agree with TRBD1. Germline-derived CDR1 and CDR2 are SEHNR and FQNEAQ (reference sequence). The CDR3 consists of 18 residues. J gave up 1 base and V 6 bases, and 11 bases lay outside the gene matches. DNA of the CDR3: TGTGCCAGCAGGTCCCCGGGACAGGCGCCTTCTGGGGCCAACGTCCTGACTTTC. Translation: CASRSPGQAPSGANVLTF.

In its sample, this clonotype was seen a few times. The gene calls are TRBV7-2 and TRBJ1-2; 7 positions match TRBD1. The germline V gene has CDR1 SGHTA and CDR2 FQGNSA. This CDR3 is 16 amino acids long. V was clipped by 5 bases and J by 0 bases; unmatched bases: 9. CDR3 in DNA: TGTGCCAGCAGCATCACCAGGGGGACGGCTAACTATGGCTACACCTTC. Its protein is CASSITRGTANYGYTF.

The genes are TRBV9 and TRBJ1-2; 8 nucleotides line up with TRBD1. The CDR3 sequence is 14 residues long. Germline CDR1 SGDLS, CDR2 YYNGEE. J was trimmed by 8 bases and V by 2 bases; bases with no gene match: 8. The CDR3 DNA sequence: TGTGCCAGCAGCGTTGGACAGGGCGGCTTGGGCTACACCTTC. This sequence encodes CASSVGQGGLGYTF. Looking up the rest from reference TRBV9 and TRBJ1-2 gives the full variable domain: DSGVTQTPKHLITATGQRVTLRCSPRSGDLSVYWYQQSLDQGLQFLIQYYNGEERAKGNILERFSAQQFPDLHSELNLSSLELGDSALYFCASSVGQGGLGYTFGSGTRLTVV.

The chain has TRBV5-1 and TRBJ1-4; TRBD1 aligns across 9 bases. The CDR3 covers 15 residues. V lost 1 base, J lost 8 bases, and 6 bases stayed unmatched. From germline, CDR1 is SGHRS and CDR2 YFSETQ. This CDR3 reads CASSLLGQGEEKLFF. The CDR3 region has the DNA TGCGCCAGCAGCTTGCTGGGACAGGGTGAGGAAAAACTGTTTTTT.

Ten or more counts support this clonotype. DNA of the CDR3: TGTGCCACCAGTGGGACCGACAGGGGCGATCAGCCCCAGCATTTT. It translates to CATSGTDRGDQPQHF. The chain uses TRBV24-1 and TRBJ1-5; 8 nucleotides align to TRBD1. The germline V gene encodes CDR1 KGHDR and CDR2 SFDVKD. The ends lost 5 bases at V and 5 bases at J; junction bases unmatched: 7. The length of the CDR3 is 15 residues.

The V and J genes are TRBV6-1 and TRBJ2-5, with unresolved D. This CDR3 spans 11 amino acids. Trimming took 11 bases from V and 5 from J, leaving 12 bases between them. Germline V gives CDR1 MNHNS, CDR2 SASEGT. CDR3 DNA sequence: TGTGCCCGAATAGTGAAGGAGACCCAGTACTTC. This gives the protein CARIVKETQYF.

This clonotype was counted many times. The chain uses TRBV5-6 and TRBJ2-1; D call uncertain. In germline, CDR1 is SGHDT, CDR2 YYEEEE. The V and J ends lost 2 bases and 4 bases respectively, with 13 bases between them. This CDR3 region has 15 residues. The CDR3 spells CASSLSGRRYNEQFF. DNA for the CDR3: TGTGCCAGCAGCTTAAGTGGTCGGAGATACAATGAGCAGTTCTTC.

This CDR3 reads CSAGRAGYEQYV. CDR3 bases: TGCAGTGCCGGGCGAGCAGGCTACGAGCAGTACGTC. The V and J genes are TRBV20-1 and TRBJ2-7, with D unclear. Trimming stripped 6 bases from V and 3 bases from J, with 12 bases between. Germline lookup yields CDR1 DFQATT and CDR2 SNEGSKA (reference sequence). This CDR3 has 12 residues.

This clonotype has just a few counts. The chain links TRBV6-2 or TRBV6-3 to TRBJ1-2, with D tentatively TRBD1 (5 bases). The CDR3 sequence is 12 residues long. V was cut by 7 bases and J by 5 bases, with 11 bases left in between. Germline V CDR1 and CDR2: MNHEY, SVGEGT. This CDR3 is CASTDRQYGYTF. CDR3 coding DNA: TGTGCCAGCACCGACCGACAGTATGGCTACACCTTC.

This clonotype appeared a few times. This chain uses TRBV7-3 with TRBJ2-1, with D unclear. This CDR3 is built from 11 residues. Trimming left V 6 bases short and J 9 bases short, with 9 bases between. Germline V gives CDR1 SGHTA, CDR2 FQGTGA. The CDR3 region has the DNA TGTGCCAGCAGTCCAGGTAGTGAGCAGTTCTTC. Translated, it gives CASSPGSEQFF.

In its sample, this clonotype was seen a few times. The J gene is TRBJ2-7, the V gene TRBV4-1, with unresolved D. CDR3 length: 14 amino acids. Germline CDR1 and CDR2: MGHRA and YSYEKL. Trimming stripped 3 bases from V and 1 base from J, with 10 bases between. The CDR3 loop reads CASSQGFLSYEQYF. As DNA, the CDR3 is TGCGCCAGCAGCCAGGGGTTCCTTTCCTACGAGCAGTACTTC.

V is TRBV20-1 and J is TRBJ2-5; 9 nucleotides match TRBD1. Germline V CDR1 and CDR2: DFQATT, SNEGSKA (reference sequence). The CDR3 consists of 14 residues. Trimming removed 5 bases from V and 5 bases from J; junction bases left unmatched: 9. CDR3 DNA sequence: TGCAGTGCTCCTTACAGGGGGCTCGGGGAGACCCAGTACTTC. Translated, it gives CSAPYRGLGETQYF.

Here the CDR3 reads CASSFPGQGVSCSYNEQFF. In DNA, the CDR3 is TGTGCCAGCAGTTTCCCGGGACAGGGGGTTAGTTGCTCCTACAATGAGCAGTTCTTC. The chain joins TRBV7-4 to TRBJ2-1; TRBD1 matches at 11 bases. The CDR3 consists of 19 residues. The germline V gene has CDR1 SGHVT and CDR2 SQSDAQ. V dropped 6 bases and J dropped 0; count of bases not matched to a gene: 13. Based on the CDR3 plus reference TRBV7-4 and TRBJ2-1, the full variable domain is GAGVSQSPRYKVAKRGRDVALRCDSISGHVTLYWYRQTLGQGSEVLTYSQSDAQRDKSGRPSGRFSAERPERSVSTLKIQRTEQGDSAVYLCASSFPGQGVSCSYNEQFFGPGTRLTVL.

This clonotype was counted at least ten times. The V gene is TRBV4-1, the J gene TRBJ2-1; weak D call: TRBD2 (6 bases). The V gene lost 4 bases and the J gene lost 6 bases, with 13 bases spanning the gap. Germline V gives CDR1 MGHRA, CDR2 YSYEKL. The CDR3 consists of 14 residues. The CDR3 is CASSPGLLGNEQFF. CDR3 DNA: TGCGCCAGCAGCCCGGGACTCCTGGGCAATGAGCAGTTCTTC.

The gene calls are TRBV15 and TRBJ2-1, with TRBD2 identical over 8 bases. The CDR3 is made up of 16 amino acids. Germline trimming cut 0 bases from V and 9 bases from J; bases unmatched to any gene: 10. CDR1 LNHNV and CDR2 YYDKDF come from the germline V gene (reference sequence). The CDR3, as DNA: TGTGCCACCAGCAGAGATCTCGGGACTAGGGGGGGTGAGCAGTTCTTC. Translating it yields CATSRDLGTRGGEQFF.

This clonotype was recorded a few times. V gene TRBV7-8 combines with J gene TRBJ1-1; D is unclear. Germline V gives CDR1 SGHVS, CDR2 FQNEAQ. The ends were cut back, 2 bases at V and 1 base at J, with 11 bases in the middle. This CDR3 comprises 15 residues. CDR3 DNA sequence: TGTGCCAGCAGCTTATTTGAAGGAGCGAACACTGAAGCTTTCTTT. Amino acid sequence: CASSLFEGANTEAFF.

This clonotype was seen many times. V gene TRBV4-3 combines with J gene TRBJ1-1; D is uncertain. This CDR3 contains 17 residues. Trimming removed 2 bases at V and 0 bases at J, with 16 bases between. The germline V gene has CDR1 LGHNA and CDR2 YSLEER. In DNA, the CDR3 is TGCGCCAGCAGCCAAAAGAGGGAAACAAGCTTGAACACTGAAGCTTTCTTT. It encodes CASSQKRETSLNTEAFF.

This rearrangement joins TRBV18 to TRBJ2-7, with D possibly matching TRBD1 (5 bases). The germline V and J ends were trimmed by 3 bases and 5 bases, with 20 bases remaining between them. The CDR3 extends over 16 amino acids. CDR1 and CDR2 from the germline V gene are KGHSH and LQKENI. The DNA of the CDR3 is TGTGCCAGCTCACCCGGGTCTCCAGGGCAGCCCCACGAGCAGTACTTC. Translated, it gives CASSPGSPGQPHEQYF.

This clonotype was counted at least ten times. The rearrangement uses TRBV5-1 and TRBJ1-1; D possibly corresponds to TRBD1 (6 bases). This CDR3 is built from 15 residues. V was cut by 5 bases and J by 1 base, with 15 bases left in between. Germline-derived CDR1 and CDR2 are SGHRS and YFSETQ. The CDR3 loop is CASRLMTGTNTEAFF. In nucleotides, the CDR3 is TGCGCCAGCAGACTAATGACAGGAACGAACACTGAAGCTTTCTTT.

Only one count was recorded for this clonotype. This chain connects TRBV4-1 to TRBJ2-3; D is undetermined. The CDR3 contains 14 residues. Trimming pared 5 bases from V and 2 bases from J, leaving 11 bases between. CDR1 MGHRA and CDR2 YSYEKL come from the germline V gene. The CDR3 region has the DNA TGCGCCAGCAGCTCAGAGCTGAACACAGATACGCAGTATTTT. Protein: CASSSELNTDTQYF.

The chain combines TRBV28 with TRBJ1-2; 9 bases are shared with TRBD1. This CDR3 has 14 amino acids. From germline, CDR1 is MDHEN and CDR2 SYDVKM. With 5 bases clipped from V and 8 bases from J, the junction kept 9 bases outside the gene matches. In DNA form, the CDR3 reads TGTGCCAGCAGTGACTCGTGGGACAGGGAAGGCTACACCTTC. Amino acid sequence: CASSDSWDREGYTF.

This clonotype showed up just a few times. This chain uses TRBV27 with TRBJ1-6, with TRBD1 identical over 9 bases. J gave up 7 bases and V 3 bases, and 1 base lay outside the gene matches. The germline V gene encodes CDR1 MNHEY and CDR2 SMNVEV (reference sequence). CDR3 length: 14 residues. The CDR3 nucleotides read TGTGCCAGCAGTTTCGGGACAGGGAATTCACCCCTCCACTTT. Its translation is CASSFGTGNSPLHF.

The V and J genes are TRBV12-3 or TRBV12-4 and TRBJ2-3; no definite D call. CDR3 size: 12 residues. Trimming took off 10 bases at V and 0 bases at J, with 8 bases between the two ends. The CDR3 DNA reads as TGTGCCACCACATATAGCACAGATACGCAGTATTTT. Translation gives CATTYSTDTQYF.

The CDR3: CAWSGGTSGGTDTQYF. The CDR3, as DNA: TGTGCCTGGAGTGGGGGGACTAGCGGGGGTACAGATACGCAGTATTTT. The V and J genes are TRBV30 and TRBJ2-3, with 14 bases matching TRBD2. J was trimmed by 3 bases and V by 1 base; bases with no gene match: 3. CDR3 size: 16 residues. Looked up from germline, CDR1 is GTSNPN and CDR2 is SVGIG (reference sequence). Full variable domain (rest looked up from reference TRBV30 and TRBJ2-3): SQTIHQWPATLVQPVGSPLSLECTVEGTSNPNLYWYRQAAGRGLQLLFYSVGIGQISSEVPQNLSASRPQDRQFILSSKKLLLSDSGFYLCAWSGGTSGGTDTQYFGPGTRLTVL.

V gene TRBV5-5 combines with J gene TRBJ1-4, with a possible D match to TRBD1 (5 bases). CDR3 length: 16 residues. V lost 0 bases and J lost 2, with 11 bases in between. The germline V gene encodes CDR1 SGHKS and CDR2 YYEKEE (reference sequence). The CDR3 bases are TGTGCCAGCAGCTTGGAGGGGAAAGGGACTAATGAAAAACTGTTTTTT. As protein: CASSLEGKGTNEKLFF. The full variable domain, completed using reference TRBV5-5 and TRBJ1-4, is DAGVTQSPTHLIKTRGQQVTLRCSPISGHKSVSWYQQVLGQGPQFIFQYYEKEERGRGNFPDRFSARQFPNYSSELNVNALLLGDSALYLCASSLEGKGTNEKLFFGSGTQLSVL.